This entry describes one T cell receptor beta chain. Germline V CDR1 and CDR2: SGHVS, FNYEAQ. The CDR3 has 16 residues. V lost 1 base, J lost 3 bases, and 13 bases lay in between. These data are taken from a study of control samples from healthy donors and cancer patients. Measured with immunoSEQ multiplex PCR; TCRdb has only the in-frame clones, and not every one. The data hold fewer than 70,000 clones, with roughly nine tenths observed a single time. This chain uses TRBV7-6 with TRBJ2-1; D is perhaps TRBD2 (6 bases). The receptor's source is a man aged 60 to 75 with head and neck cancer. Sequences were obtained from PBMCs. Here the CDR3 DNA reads TGTGCCAGCAGCTTAGATTCCGGGACTTACTACAATGAGCAGTTCTTC. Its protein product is CASSLDSGTYYNEQFF.